This is a list of T cell receptor beta chains from one sample in a study of blood T cell repertoires in COVID-19. TCRdb keeps only in-frame clones here, not all; method: immunoSEQ multiplex PCR. The profile shows approximately 50,000 clones, more than 90% of them singletons. Sequences were obtained from peripheral blood. The receptors shown here come from a man aged 45 to 65 with active COVID-19. The CDR3 runs from the conserved cysteine through the conserved F or W. The D gene is left open where the match is weak. Rows give clone size only sometimes, using once, few, many, or a class for an expanded clone.

CDR3 length	D gene	J gene	V gene	clone size	CDR3 DNA	CDR3 protein
14	TRBD2	TRBJ2-5	TRBV24-1	-	TGTGCCACCAGAGGGACTAGCGGGGGGGAGACCCAGTACTTC	CATRGTSGGETQYF
15	TRBD1	TRBJ2-5	TRBV10-1	-	TGCGCCAGCAGTGACGGGACAGCTCGGCAAGAGACCCAGTACTTC	CASSDGTARQETQYF
14	-	TRBJ2-5	TRBV10-1	-	TGCGCCAGCAGTTCGACAGGCCCCCAAGAGACCCAGTACTTC	CASSSTGPQETQYF
14	TRBD1	TRBJ1-2	TRBV7-2	-	TGTGCCAGCAGCTTACCCGGGACAGGGAACGGCTACACCTTC	CASSLPGTGNGYTF
14	-	TRBJ2-7	TRBV21-1	-	TGTGCCAGCAGCATAAAGACAGGGGTAGGCGAGCAGTACTTC	CASSIKTGVGEQYF
14	-	TRBJ2-7	TRBV7-2	-	TGTGCCAGCAGCCAGCATGGAGGGCGGTACGAGCAGTACTTC	CASSQHGGRYEQYF
14	TRBD1	TRBJ1-1	TRBV7-9	few	TGTGCCAGCAGCACAGGACAGGGGTACACTGAAGCTTTCTTT	CASSTGQGYTEAFF
15	TRBD2	TRBJ2-7	TRBV5-6	-	TGTGCCAGCAGCTTGAGAGCGGGATCGTTCTCCGAGCAGTACTTC	CASSLRAGSFSEQYF
16	TRBD2	TRBJ2-7	TRBV5-1	-	TGCGCCAGCAGCTTGGATGGCGGGAGTTATAATCGCGAGCAGTACTTC	CASSLDGGSYNREQYF
13	-	TRBJ2-7	TRBV12-3/TRBV12-4	-	TGTGCCAGCAGTCAACTAATTAACTACGAGCAGTACTTC	CASSQLINYEQYF
15	-	TRBJ2-7	TRBV7-2	few	TGTGCCAGCACTCCGCTGCTCCCGGGAACGGGCGAGCAGTACTTC	CASTPLLPGTGEQYF
15	-	TRBJ1-4	TRBV2	-	TGTGCCAGCAGTGAATCGGACAACCGACGGGAAAAACTGTTTTTT	CASSESDNRREKLFF
18	-	TRBJ1-2	TRBV19	-	TGTGCCAGTAGTATTGTGAGGACCGGCCACCCCGGGGACTATGGCTACACCTTC	CASSIVRTGHPGDYGYTF
15	-	TRBJ2-3	TRBV12-1	-	TGTGCCAGCAGCTCAATTCGGGAAATCACAGATACGCAGTATTTT	CASSSIREITDTQYF
12	-	TRBJ2-1	TRBV7-9	-	TGTGCCAGCAGCTCAACTAGGGATGAGCAGTTCTTC	CASSSTRDEQFF
14	TRBD2	TRBJ2-7	TRBV2	few	TGTGCCAGCACCGGGACTAGCGGGGCCTACGAGCAGTACTTC	CASTGTSGAYEQYF
13	-	TRBJ2-7	TRBV11-2	-	TGTGCCAGCAGCTTAGAGGGAGCCTACGAGCAGTACTTC	CASSLEGAYEQYF
14	TRBD1	TRBJ1-5	TRBV27	-	TGTGCCAGCAGTTCCGGACAGGATCATCAGCCCCAGCATTTT	CASSSGQDHQPQHF
12	TRBD1	TRBJ1-2	TRBV30	-	TGTGCCTGGAGACTCCGGGACAGCGGCTACACCTTC	CAWRLRDSGYTF
18	-	TRBJ1-3	TRBV19	-	TGTGCCAGTAGTATTTGGTCGTGGAGGCAGAATTCTGGAAACACCATATATTTT	CASSIWSWRQNSGNTIYF
15	TRBD2	TRBJ2-7	TRBV5-5	-	TGTGCCAGCAGCGTCTTACTAGCGGGAGCGGACGAGCAGTACTTC	CASSVLLAGADEQYF
16	TRBD2	TRBJ2-5	TRBV15	-	TGTGCCACCAGCAGAGGGACTAGCGGGGGAAGGGAGACCCAGTACTTC	CATSRGTSGGRETQYF
12	TRBD1	TRBJ2-1	TRBV25-1	-	TGTGCCAGCAGATCAGGGGGCAATGAGCAGTTCTTC	CASRSGGNEQFF
14	-	TRBJ2-7	TRBV4-1	-	TGCGCCAGCAGCCAATCGGAGGGGAGCTACGAGCAGTACTTC	CASSQSEGSYEQYF
14	-	TRBJ2-5	TRBV7-2	-	TGTGCCAGCAGCTTAGCCCGGTACCAAGAGACCCAGTACTTC	CASSLARYQETQYF